This TCR beta chain was captured in a study of shared clonotypes between healthy human individuals. Overall study: Donors had three CD4 naive, three CD4 memory, two CD8 naive and one CD8 memory plate apiece. General observations from the study: Non-shared clonotypes had lower generation probabilities than those shared by all four donors.

Germline CDR1 reads MNHEY; CDR2 reads SMNVEV (reference sequence). The trim removed 2 bases at V and 0 bases at J, leaving 5 bases unmatched. The CDR3 covers 16 residues. Several immunoSEQ plates held equal portions of the genomic DNA taken from each subset. Only in-frame clones appear in the TCRdb table, and some are missing; sequencing was by immunoSEQ multiplex PCR. The profile shows roughly 2 million clones, around 96% of them singletons. Positive CCR7 selection of CD45RO-negative cells yielded the naive CD8 cells, and terminally differentiated effector memory CD45RA+ cells were excluded. About this clone: Its antigen is still unknown.

Sequencing was performed on naive CD8+ T cells sorted from blood. The chain joins TRBV27 to TRBJ2-5, with 8 bases aligning to TRBD2. The sequence came from a man younger than 35 in good health. The CDR3 DNA follows: TGTGCCAGCAGTTTAGGTCCGGGGGGGTACCAAGAGACCCAGTACTTC. Its protein is CASSLGPGGYQETQYF.